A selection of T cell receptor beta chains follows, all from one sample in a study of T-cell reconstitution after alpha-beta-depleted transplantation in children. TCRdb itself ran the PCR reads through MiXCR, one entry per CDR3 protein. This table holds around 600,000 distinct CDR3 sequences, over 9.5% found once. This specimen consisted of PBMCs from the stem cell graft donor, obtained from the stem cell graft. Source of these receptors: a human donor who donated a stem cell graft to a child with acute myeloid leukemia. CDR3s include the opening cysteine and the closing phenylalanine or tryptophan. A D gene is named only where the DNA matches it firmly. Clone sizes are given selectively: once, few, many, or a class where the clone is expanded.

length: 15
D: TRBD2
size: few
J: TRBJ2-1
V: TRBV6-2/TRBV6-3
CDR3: CASGGRLAGGNEQFF
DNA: TGTGCCAGCGGGGGCCGACTAGCGGGAGGCAATGAGCAGTTCTTC

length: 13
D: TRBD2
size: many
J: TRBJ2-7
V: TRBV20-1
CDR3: CSATSGSWGEQYF
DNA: TGCAGTGCTACTAGCGGGAGTTGGGGCGAGCAGTACTTC

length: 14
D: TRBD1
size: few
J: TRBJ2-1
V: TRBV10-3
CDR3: CAIRPGQGDNEQFF
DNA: TGTGCCATCAGACCGGGACAGGGGGACAATGAGCAGTTCTTC

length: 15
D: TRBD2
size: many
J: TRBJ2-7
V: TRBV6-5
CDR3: CASSYSGRASYEQYF
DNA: TGTGCCAGCAGTTACAGCGGGAGAGCCTCCTACGAGCAGTACTTC

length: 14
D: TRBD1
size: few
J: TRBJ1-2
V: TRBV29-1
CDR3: CSVEPYRGSDGYTF
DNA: TGCAGCGTTGAACCCTACAGGGGGTCCGATGGCTACACCTTC

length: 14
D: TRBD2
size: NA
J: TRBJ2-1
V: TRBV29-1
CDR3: CSVEGSGDYNEQFF
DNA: TGCAGCGTTGAAGGTAGCGGGGATTACAATGAGCAGTTCTTC

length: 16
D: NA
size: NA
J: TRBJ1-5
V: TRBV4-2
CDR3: CASSQDPGGSDQPQHF
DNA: TGTGCCAGCAGCCAAGATCCGGGTGGGTCAGATCAGCCCCAGCATTTT

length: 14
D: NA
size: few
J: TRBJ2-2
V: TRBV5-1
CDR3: CASTSNSGTGELFF
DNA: TGCGCCAGCACTTCGAACTCCGGCACCGGGGAGCTGTTTTTT

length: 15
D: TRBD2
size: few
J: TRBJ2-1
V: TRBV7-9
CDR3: CASRDGLAGGPGLFF
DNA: TGTGCCAGCAGGGACGGACTAGCGGGAGGGCCCGGCTTGTTCTTC

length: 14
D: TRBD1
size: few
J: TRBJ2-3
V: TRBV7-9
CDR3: CASSSGQPPDTQYF
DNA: TGTGCCAGCAGCTCGGGACAGCCGCCAGATACGCAGTATTTT

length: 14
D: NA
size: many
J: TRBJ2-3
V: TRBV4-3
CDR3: CASSQEGGRDTQYF
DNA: TGCGCCAGCAGCCAAGAAGGGGGGCGAGATACGCAGTATTTT

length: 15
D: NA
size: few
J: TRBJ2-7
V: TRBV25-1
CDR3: CASSYIQAGNHEQYF
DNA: TGTGCCAGCAGCTACATCCAGGCAGGGAACCACGAGCAGTACTTC

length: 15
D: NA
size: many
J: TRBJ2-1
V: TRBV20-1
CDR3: CSARTTDFSYNEQFF
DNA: TGCAGTGCTAGGACGACCGATTTCTCCTACAATGAGCAGTTCTTC

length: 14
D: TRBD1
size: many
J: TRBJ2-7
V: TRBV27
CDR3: CASSNRDRGYEQYF
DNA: TGTGCCAGCAGTAACCGGGACAGGGGATACGAGCAGTACTTC

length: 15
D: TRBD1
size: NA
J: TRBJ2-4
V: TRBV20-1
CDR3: CSAQRDRGAKNIQYF
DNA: TGCAGTGCTCAGCGGGACAGGGGAGCCAAAAACATTCAGTACTTC

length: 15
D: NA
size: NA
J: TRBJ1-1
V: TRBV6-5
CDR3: CASRRSGDLNTEAFF
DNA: TGTGCCAGCAGGAGGTCAGGGGATTTGAACACTGAAGCTTTCTTT

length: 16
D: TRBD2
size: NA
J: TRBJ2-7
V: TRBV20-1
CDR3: CSARDLEMREVYEQYF
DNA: TGCAGTGCTAGAGATCTCGAGATGCGGGAGGTGTACGAGCAGTACTTC

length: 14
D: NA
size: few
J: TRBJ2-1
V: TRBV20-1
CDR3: CSHEGTDTYNEQFF
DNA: TGCAGTCACGAGGGGACTGATACCTACAATGAGCAGTTCTTC

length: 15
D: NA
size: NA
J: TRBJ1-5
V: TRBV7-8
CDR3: CASSSQVNSNQPQHF
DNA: TGTGCCAGCAGCTCCCAGGTTAATAGCAATCAGCCCCAGCATTTT

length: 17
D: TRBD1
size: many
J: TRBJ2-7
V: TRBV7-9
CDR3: CASSLALADRGDYEQYF
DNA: TGTGCCAGCAGCTTAGCCCTGGCGGACAGGGGCGATTACGAGCAGTACTTC

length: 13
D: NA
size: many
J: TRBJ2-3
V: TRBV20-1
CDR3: CSASGGGTDTQYF
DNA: TGCAGTGCTAGTGGAGGGGGCACAGATACGCAGTATTTT

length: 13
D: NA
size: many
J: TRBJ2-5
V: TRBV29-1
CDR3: CSVSARLRETQYF
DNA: TGCAGCGTTTCTGCCCGTCTACGAGAGACCCAGTACTTC

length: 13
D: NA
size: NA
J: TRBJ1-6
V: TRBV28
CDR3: CASSRPDSSPLHF
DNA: TGTGCCAGCAGCCGCCCAGACTCTTCACCCCTCCACTTT

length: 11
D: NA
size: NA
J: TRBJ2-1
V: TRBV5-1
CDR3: CASSLYKEQFF
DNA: TGCGCCAGCAGCTTGTACAAAGAGCAGTTCTTC

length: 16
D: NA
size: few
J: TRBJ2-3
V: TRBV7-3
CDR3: CASSLTGAGRSDTQYF
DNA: TGTGCCAGCAGCTTAACGGGTGCCGGGAGATCAGATACGCAGTATTTT

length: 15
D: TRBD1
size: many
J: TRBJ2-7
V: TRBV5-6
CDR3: CASSLGGQGYYEQYF
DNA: TGTGCCAGCAGCTTGGGGGGACAGGGGTACTACGAGCAGTACTTC

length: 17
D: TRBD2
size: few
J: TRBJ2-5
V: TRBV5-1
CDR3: CASSLAVGLAALETQYF
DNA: TGCGCCAGCAGCTTGGCTGTGGGACTAGCGGCCTTAGAGACCCAGTACTTC

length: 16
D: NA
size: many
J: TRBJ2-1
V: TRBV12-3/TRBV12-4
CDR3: CASSQGRGPGNNEQFF
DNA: TGTGCCAGCAGCCAGGGACGGGGCCCGGGGAACAATGAGCAGTTCTTC

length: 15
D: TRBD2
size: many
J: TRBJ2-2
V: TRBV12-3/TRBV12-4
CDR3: CASSLGTSGTGELFF
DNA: TGTGCCAGCAGTTTAGGGACTAGCGGCACCGGGGAGCTGTTTTTT

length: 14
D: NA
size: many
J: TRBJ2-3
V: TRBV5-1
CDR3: CASSLDGGKDTQYF
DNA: TGCGCCAGCAGCTTGGATGGGGGGAAAGATACGCAGTATTTT

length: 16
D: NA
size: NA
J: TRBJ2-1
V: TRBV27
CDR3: CASSLWGESSYNEQFF
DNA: TGTGCCAGCAGTTTATGGGGGGAGAGCTCCTACAATGAGCAGTTCTTC

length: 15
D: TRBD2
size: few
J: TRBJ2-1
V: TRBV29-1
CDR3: CSVEERLAGYNEQFF
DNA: TGCAGCGTTGAAGAAAGACTAGCGGGGTACAATGAGCAGTTCTTC

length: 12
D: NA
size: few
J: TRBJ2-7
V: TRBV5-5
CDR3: CASSLSRLEQYF
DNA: TGTGCCAGCAGCTTAAGTCGGCTAGAGCAGTACTTC

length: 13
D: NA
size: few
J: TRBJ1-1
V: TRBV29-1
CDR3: CSVFTQRGTEAFF
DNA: TGCAGCGTTTTCACTCAGCGGGGAACTGAAGCTTTCTTT

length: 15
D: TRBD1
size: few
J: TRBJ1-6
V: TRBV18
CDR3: CASSPHQGANSPLHF
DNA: TGTGCCAGCTCACCACACCAGGGGGCCAATTCACCCCTCCACTTT

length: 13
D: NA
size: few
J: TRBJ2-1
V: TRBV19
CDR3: CASLRDFYNEQFF
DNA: TGTGCCAGCCTTAGGGACTTCTACAATGAGCAGTTCTTC

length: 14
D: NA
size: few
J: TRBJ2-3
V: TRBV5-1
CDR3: CASSGGSFTDTQYF
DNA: TGCGCCAGCAGCGGCGGGTCTTTCACAGATACGCAGTATTTT

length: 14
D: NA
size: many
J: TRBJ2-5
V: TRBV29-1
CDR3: CSVGDYRGGETQYF
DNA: TGCAGCGTTGGGGACTACAGGGGAGGGGAGACCCAGTACTTC

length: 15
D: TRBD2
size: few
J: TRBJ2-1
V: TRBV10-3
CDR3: CAIRLAGTPYNEQFF
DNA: TGTGCCATCAGATTAGCGGGGACCCCCTACAATGAGCAGTTCTTC

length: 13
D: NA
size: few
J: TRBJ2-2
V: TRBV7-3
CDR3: CASSLTGNGELFF
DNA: TGTGCCAGCAGCTTAACAGGGAACGGGGAGCTGTTTTTT

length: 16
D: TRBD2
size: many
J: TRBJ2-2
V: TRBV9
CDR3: CASSVGLAGGFGELFF
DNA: TGTGCCAGCAGCGTCGGACTAGCGGGAGGTTTTGGGGAGCTGTTTTTT

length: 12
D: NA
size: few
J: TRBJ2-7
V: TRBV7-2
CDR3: CASRGPSYEQYF
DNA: TGTGCCAGCAGGGGACCTTCCTACGAGCAGTACTTC

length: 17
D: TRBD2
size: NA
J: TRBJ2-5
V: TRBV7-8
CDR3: CASSLATLAGVGETQYF
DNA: TGTGCCAGCAGCTTAGCGACCCTGGCGGGAGTAGGAGAGACCCAGTACTTC

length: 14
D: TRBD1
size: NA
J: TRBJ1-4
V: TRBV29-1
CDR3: CSVAPGTGAEKLFF
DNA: TGCAGCGTTGCCCCCGGGACAGGGGCCGAAAAACTGTTTTTT

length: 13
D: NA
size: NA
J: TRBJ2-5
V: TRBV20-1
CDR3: CSARGSALETQYF
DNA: TGCAGTGCTAGGGGTTCGGCGTTAGAGACCCAGTACTTC

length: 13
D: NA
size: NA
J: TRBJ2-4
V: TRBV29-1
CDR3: CSARDTIQNIQYF
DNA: TGCAGCGCCCGGGACACCATACAAAACATTCAGTACTTC

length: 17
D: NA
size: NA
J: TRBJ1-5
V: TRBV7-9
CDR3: CASSPWTDQDSNQPQHF
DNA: TGTGCCAGCAGCCCCTGGACAGATCAGGATAGCAATCAGCCCCAGCATTTT

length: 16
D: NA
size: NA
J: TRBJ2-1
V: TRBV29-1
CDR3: CSVEDPGRRTNNEQFF
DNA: TGCAGCGTTGAAGATCCGGGACGTCGGACGAACAATGAGCAGTTCTTC

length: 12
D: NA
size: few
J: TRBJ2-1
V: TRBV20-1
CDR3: CSATLGLYEQFF
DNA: TGCAGTGCCACACTAGGACTGTACGAGCAGTTCTTC

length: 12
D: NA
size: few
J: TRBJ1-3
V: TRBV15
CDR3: CATSRVGDGIYF
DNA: TGTGCCACCAGCAGAGTCGGAGACGGCATATATTTT

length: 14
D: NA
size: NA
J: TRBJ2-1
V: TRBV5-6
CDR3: CASSFPPGSGEQFF
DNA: TGTGCCAGCAGCTTTCCTCCGGGGAGCGGTGAGCAGTTCTTC

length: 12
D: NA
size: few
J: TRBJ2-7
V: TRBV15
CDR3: CATSRVSGEQYF
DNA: TGTGCCACCAGCAGAGTATCGGGTGAGCAGTACTTC

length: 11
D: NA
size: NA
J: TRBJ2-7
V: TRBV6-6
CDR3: CASSDQLGQYF
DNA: TGTGCCAGCAGTGATCAGCTAGGGCAGTACTTC

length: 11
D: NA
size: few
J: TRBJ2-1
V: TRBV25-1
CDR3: CASSGGGGQFF
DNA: TGTGCCAGCAGTGGCGGGGGCGGGCAGTTCTTC

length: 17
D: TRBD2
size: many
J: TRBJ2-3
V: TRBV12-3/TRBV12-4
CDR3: CASSQLAGGTSSGSQYF
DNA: TGTGCCAGCAGCCAACTAGCGGGAGGGACTAGCTCGGGATCGCAGTATTTT